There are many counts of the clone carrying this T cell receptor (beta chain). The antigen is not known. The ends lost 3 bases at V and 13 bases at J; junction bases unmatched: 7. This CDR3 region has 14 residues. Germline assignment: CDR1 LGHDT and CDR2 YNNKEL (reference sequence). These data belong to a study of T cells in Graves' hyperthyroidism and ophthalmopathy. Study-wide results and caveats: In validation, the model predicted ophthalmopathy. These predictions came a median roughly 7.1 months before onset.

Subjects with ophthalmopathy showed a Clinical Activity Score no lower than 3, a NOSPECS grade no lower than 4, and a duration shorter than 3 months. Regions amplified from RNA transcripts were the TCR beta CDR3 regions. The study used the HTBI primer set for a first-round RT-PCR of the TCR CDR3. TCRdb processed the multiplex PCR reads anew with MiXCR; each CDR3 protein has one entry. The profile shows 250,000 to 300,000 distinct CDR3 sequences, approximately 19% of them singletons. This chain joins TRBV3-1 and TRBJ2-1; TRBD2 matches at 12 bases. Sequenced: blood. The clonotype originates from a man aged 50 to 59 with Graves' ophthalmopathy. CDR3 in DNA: TGTGCCAGCAGCCACAGGACTAGCGGGGATCCCCAGTTCTTC. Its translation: CASSHRTSGDPQFF.